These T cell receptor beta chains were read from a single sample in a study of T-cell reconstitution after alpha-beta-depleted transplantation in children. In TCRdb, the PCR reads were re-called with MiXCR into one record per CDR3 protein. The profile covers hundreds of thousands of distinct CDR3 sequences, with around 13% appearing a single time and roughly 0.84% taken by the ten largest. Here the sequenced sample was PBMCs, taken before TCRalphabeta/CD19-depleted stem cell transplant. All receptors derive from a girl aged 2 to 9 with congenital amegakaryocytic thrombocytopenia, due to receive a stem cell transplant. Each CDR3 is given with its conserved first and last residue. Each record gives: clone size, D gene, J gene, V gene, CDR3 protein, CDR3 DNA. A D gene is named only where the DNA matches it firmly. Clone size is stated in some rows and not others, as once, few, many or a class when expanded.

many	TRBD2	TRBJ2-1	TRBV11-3	CASSFPGVPGLAGSYNEQFF	TGTGCCAGCAGCTTCCCCGGAGTACCGGGACTAGCGGGTTCCTACAATGAGCAGTTCTTC
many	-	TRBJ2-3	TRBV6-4	CASSSLGFTDTQYF	TGTGCCAGCAGCTCTCTCGGATTCACAGATACGCAGTATTTT
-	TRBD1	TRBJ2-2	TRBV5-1	CASSHGRDSANTGELFF	TGCGCCAGCAGCCACGGTCGGGACAGCGCGAACACCGGGGAGCTGTTTTTT
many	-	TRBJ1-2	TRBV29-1	CSVEDAGQNYGYTF	TGCAGCGTTGAAGACGCCGGGCAAAACTATGGCTACACCTTC
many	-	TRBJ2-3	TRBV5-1	CASSLDFRELTDTQYF	TGCGCCAGCAGCTTGGATTTTCGGGAGTTGACAGATACGCAGTATTTT
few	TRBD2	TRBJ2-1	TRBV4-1	CASSQTSGRAPYNEQFF	TGCGCCAGCAGCCAAACAAGCGGGAGGGCCCCGTACAATGAGCAGTTCTTC
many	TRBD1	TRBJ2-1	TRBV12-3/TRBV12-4	CASSLGQGTYNEQFF	TGTGCCAGCAGTTTAGGACAGGGAACCTACAATGAGCAGTTCTTC
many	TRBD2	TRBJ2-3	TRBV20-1	CSAGTSGRATDTQYF	TGCAGTGCCGGGACTAGCGGGAGGGCCACAGATACGCAGTATTTT
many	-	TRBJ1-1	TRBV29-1	CSVDRNTEAFF	TGCAGCGTCGACAGGAACACTGAAGCTTTCTTT
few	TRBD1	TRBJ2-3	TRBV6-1	CASSPLQGPGDTQYF	TGTGCCAGCAGTCCCCTACAGGGGCCGGGAGATACGCAGTATTTT
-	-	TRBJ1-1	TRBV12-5	CASGSIKKRQFIGTEAFF	TGTGCTAGTGGTTCGATCAAGAAAAGACAGTTCATCGGCACTGAAGCTTTCTTT
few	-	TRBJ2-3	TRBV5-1	CASSPMQGADTQYF	TGCGCCAGCAGCCCGATGCAGGGCGCAGATACGCAGTATTTT
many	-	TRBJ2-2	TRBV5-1	CASSSGRRNTGELFF	TGCGCCAGCAGCTCTGGTCGCAGGAACACCGGGGAGCTGTTTTTT
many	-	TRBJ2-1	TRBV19	CASSNNFDEQFF	TGTGCCAGTAGTAACAACTTCGATGAGCAGTTCTTC
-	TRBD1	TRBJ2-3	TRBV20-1	CSARDGGTGPSTDTQYF	TGCAGTGCTAGAGATGGGGGGACAGGGCCTAGCACAGATACGCAGTATTTT
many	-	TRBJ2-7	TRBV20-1	CSAGTTYEQYF	TGCAGCGCCGGGACAACCTACGAGCAGTACTTC
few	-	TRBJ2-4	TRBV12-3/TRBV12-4	CASTRTGPKNIQYF	TGTGCCAGCACCCGGACGGGACCCAAAAACATTCAGTACTTC
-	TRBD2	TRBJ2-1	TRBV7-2	CASSPGTSGSDEQFF	TGTGCCAGCAGCCCCGGGACTAGCGGGAGCGATGAGCAGTTCTTC
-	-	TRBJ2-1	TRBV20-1	CSARTPLPPYNEQFF	TGCAGTGCTAGGACACCGTTACCGCCCTACAATGAGCAGTTCTTC
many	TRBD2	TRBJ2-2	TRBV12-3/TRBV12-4	CASSLLLGLAGTGELFF	TGTGCCAGCAGTTTGTTGTTAGGGCTAGCGGGCACCGGGGAGCTGTTTTTT
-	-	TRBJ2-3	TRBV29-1	CSVEDKRLVLTDTQYF	TGCAGCGTTGAAGATAAGCGACTAGTACTAACAGATACGCAGTATTTT
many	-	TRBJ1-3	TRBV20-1	CSARDRRSAGNTIYF	TGCAGTGCTAGAGATCGGAGATCGGCTGGAAACACCATATATTTT
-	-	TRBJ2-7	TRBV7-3	CASSLTDYRSTAGQSYEQYF	TGTGCCAGCAGCTTAACGGATTATCGTAGTACCGCAGGCCAGTCCTACGAGCAGTACTTC
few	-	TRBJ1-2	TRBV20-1	CSARDRLEVYGYTF	TGCAGTGCTAGAGATAGGTTGGAAGTTTATGGCTACACCTTC
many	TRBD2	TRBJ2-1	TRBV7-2	CASSTTSGRAGEQFF	TGTGCCAGCAGCACGACTAGCGGGAGGGCCGGGGAGCAGTTCTTC
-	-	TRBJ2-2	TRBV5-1	CASSPPQGLGELFF	TGCGCCAGCAGCCCCCCCCAGGGTTTAGGGGAGCTGTTTTTT
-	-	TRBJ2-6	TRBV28	CASIWRFLGGANVLTF	TGTGCCAGCATCTGGAGGTTCCTAGGTGGGGCCAACGTCCTGACTTTC
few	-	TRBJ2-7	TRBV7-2	CASSLALPWGSYEQYF	TGTGCCAGCAGCTTAGCGTTACCCTGGGGCTCCTACGAGCAGTACTTC
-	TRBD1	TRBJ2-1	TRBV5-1	CASSLGGQGFGDEQFF	TGCGCCAGCAGCTTGGGCGGACAGGGGTTCGGAGATGAGCAGTTCTTC
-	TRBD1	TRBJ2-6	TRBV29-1	CSVEGQGAFGANVLTF	TGCAGCGTTGAGGGACAGGGGGCGTTCGGGGCCAACGTCCTGACTTTC
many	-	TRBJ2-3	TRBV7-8	CASSLWGTVLTDTQYF	TGTGCCAGCAGCTTATGGGGGACCGTACTCACAGATACGCAGTATTTT
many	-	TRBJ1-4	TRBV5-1	CASSGGTNEKLFF	TGCGCCAGCAGCGGTGGAACTAATGAAAAACTGTTTTTT
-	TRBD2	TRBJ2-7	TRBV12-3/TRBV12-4	CASTQGLANSYEQYF	TGTGCCAGCACCCAGGGACTAGCGAACTCCTACGAGCAGTACTTC
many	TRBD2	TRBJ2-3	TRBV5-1	CASCIWGLLTDTQYF	TGCGCCAGCTGCATTTGGGGACTACTCACAGATACGCAGTATTTT
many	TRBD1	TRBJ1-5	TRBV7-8	CASSLDRGPNQPQHF	TGTGCCAGCAGCTTGGACAGGGGCCCCAATCAGCCCCAGCATTTT
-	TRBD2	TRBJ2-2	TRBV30	CAWRGLAGSGELFF	TGTGCCTGGAGGGGACTAGCGGGATCCGGGGAGCTGTTTTTT
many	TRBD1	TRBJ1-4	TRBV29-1	CSVEDLPGTAPMFF	TGCAGCGTTGAAGATCTACCCGGGACAGCTCCAATGTTTTTT
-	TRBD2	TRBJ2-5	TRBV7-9	CASSLALAGDETQYF	TGTGCCAGCAGCCTTGCCCTAGCGGGAGATGAGACCCAGTACTTC
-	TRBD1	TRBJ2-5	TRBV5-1	CASRADREETQYF	TGCGCCAGCAGAGCCGACAGGGAAGAGACCCAGTACTTC
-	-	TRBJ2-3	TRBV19	CASTEGAGTDTQYF	TGTGCCAGTACCGAGGGCGCGGGCACAGATACGCAGTATTTT
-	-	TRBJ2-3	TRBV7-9	CASSLWGPLRPDTQYF	TGTGCCAGCAGCTTATGGGGACCCCTCCGCCCGGATACGCAGTATTTT
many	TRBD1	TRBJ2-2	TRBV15	CATSRDFGTGRSGELFF	TGTGCCACCAGCAGAGATTTCGGGACAGGGCGATCCGGGGAGCTGTTTTTT
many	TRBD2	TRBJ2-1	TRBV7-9	CASSLNLRERGYNEQFF	TGTGCCAGCAGCTTAAACTTGCGGGAGCGGGGCTACAATGAGCAGTTCTTC
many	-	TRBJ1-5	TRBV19	CASSNGGNQPQHF	TGTGCCAGTAGTAATGGGGGAAATCAGCCCCAGCATTTT
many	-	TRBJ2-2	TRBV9	CASSVHPWELFF	TGTGCCAGCAGCGTTCATCCCTGGGAGCTGTTTTTT
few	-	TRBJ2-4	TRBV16	CASSQYTGAKNIQYF	TGTGCCAGCAGCCAATATACTGGGGCCAAAAACATTCAGTACTTC
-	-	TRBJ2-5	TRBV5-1	CASSLGGRTQETQYF	TGCGCCAGCAGCTTGGGGGGACGTACTCAAGAGACCCAGTACTTC